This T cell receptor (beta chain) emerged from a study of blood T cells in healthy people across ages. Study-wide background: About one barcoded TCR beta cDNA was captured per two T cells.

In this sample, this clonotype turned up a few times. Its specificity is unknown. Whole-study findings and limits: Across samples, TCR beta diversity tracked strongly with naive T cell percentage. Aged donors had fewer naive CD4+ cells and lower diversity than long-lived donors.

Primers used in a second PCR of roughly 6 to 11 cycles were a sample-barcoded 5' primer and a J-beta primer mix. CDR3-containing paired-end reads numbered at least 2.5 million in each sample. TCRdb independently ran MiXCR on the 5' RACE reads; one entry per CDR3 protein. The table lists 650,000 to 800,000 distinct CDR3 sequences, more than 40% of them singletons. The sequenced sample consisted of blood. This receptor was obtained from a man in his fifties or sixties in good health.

Written as DNA, the CDR3 is TGTGCCAGCACCAAACGGGTTACCTCTAGCACAGATACGCAGTATTTT. Translated, it gives CASTKRVTSSTDTQYF. The chain links TRBV6-2 or TRBV6-3 to TRBJ2-3; no definite D call. The germline V gene encodes CDR1 MNHEY and CDR2 SVGEGT. The CDR3 is made up of 16 amino acids. Trimming left V 7 bases short and J 0 bases short, with 17 bases between.